The rows below give T cell receptor beta chains drawn from one sample of a study of OX40 agonist ivuxolimab in advanced cancers. Repertoires were generated with immunoSEQ multiplex PCR, while TCRdb's copy carries only in-frame clones and drops some. Counted here are 52,000 or so clones, 93% occurring once; the ten biggest clones make up approximately 18%. The sequencing here drew on CD4+ or CD8+ T cells sorted from blood, taken in a trial of the OX40 agonist ivuxolimab. Every receptor here comes from an adult with an advanced solid tumor such as melanoma, head and neck, liver or kidney cancer. CDR3s leave out the opening cysteine and the closing phenylalanine or tryptophan. The order of the fields is J gene, clone size, D gene, V gene, CDR3 protein. The D gene is left open where the match is weak. Clone size is not always given. Where it is, it says once, few, many or a class for expanded clones.

j_call: TRBJ1-2
clone_size: .
d_call: .
v_call: TRBV10-2
cdr3_aa: ASGDSGGTAGYT

j_call: TRBJ2-7
clone_size: .
d_call: .
v_call: TRBV27
cdr3_aa: ASSLSEGSPSEQY

j_call: TRBJ2-5
clone_size: .
d_call: TRBD2
v_call: TRBV6-5
cdr3_aa: ASRTSGTEETQY

j_call: TRBJ2-3
clone_size: .
d_call: .
v_call: TRBV27
cdr3_aa: ASNTGAFTQIASTDTQY

j_call: TRBJ1-1
clone_size: .
d_call: .
v_call: TRBV27
cdr3_aa: ASSYGGTEAF

j_call: TRBJ2-1
clone_size: few
d_call: TRBD2
v_call: TRBV19
cdr3_aa: ASSIDDAGGRSNEQF

j_call: TRBJ2-3
clone_size: .
d_call: .
v_call: TRBV9
cdr3_aa: ASSVGGIEADTQY

j_call: TRBJ2-7
clone_size: few
d_call: .
v_call: TRBV21-1
cdr3_aa: ASSLSHEQY

j_call: TRBJ2-3
clone_size: .
d_call: TRBD2
v_call: TRBV4-2
cdr3_aa: ASVQLAGGPRDTQY

j_call: TRBJ1-6
clone_size: .
d_call: .
v_call: TRBV28
cdr3_aa: ASSPWGGGTPLH

j_call: TRBJ1-5
clone_size: .
d_call: TRBD1
v_call: TRBV7-6
cdr3_aa: ASSLGQGSNQPQH

j_call: TRBJ2-2
clone_size: .
d_call: .
v_call: TRBV27
cdr3_aa: ASSYSERAGELF

j_call: TRBJ2-7
clone_size: .
d_call: .
v_call: TRBV7-2
cdr3_aa: ASSFGGGSYEQY

j_call: TRBJ1-2
clone_size: .
d_call: TRBD1
v_call: TRBV28
cdr3_aa: ATKTRDSYGYT

j_call: TRBJ2-7
clone_size: .
d_call: .
v_call: TRBV5-6
cdr3_aa: ASSLAWGPTYEQY

j_call: TRBJ2-7
clone_size: few
d_call: TRBD2
v_call: TRBV25-1
cdr3_aa: ASSVGGEQY

j_call: TRBJ2-7
clone_size: .
d_call: .
v_call: TRBV2
cdr3_aa: ASSEFSIGNYEQY

j_call: TRBJ2-7
clone_size: .
d_call: TRBD2
v_call: TRBV13
cdr3_aa: ASSLGPGGSVSSYEQY

j_call: TRBJ1-2
clone_size: .
d_call: .
v_call: TRBV7-2
cdr3_aa: ASSLVGGATGNYGYT

j_call: TRBJ2-5
clone_size: .
d_call: TRBD1
v_call: TRBV28
cdr3_aa: ASSRTGIETQY

j_call: TRBJ2-5
clone_size: .
d_call: .
v_call: TRBV10-2
cdr3_aa: ASVAGAQETQY

j_call: TRBJ1-1
clone_size: .
d_call: .
v_call: TRBV4-1
cdr3_aa: ASSHPAGIYDAF

j_call: TRBJ1-2
clone_size: .
d_call: .
v_call: TRBV25-1
cdr3_aa: ASSEWAELSGYT

j_call: TRBJ1-5
clone_size: .
d_call: .
v_call: TRBV27
cdr3_aa: ASSLSAGEKDQPQH

j_call: TRBJ2-1
clone_size: .
d_call: .
v_call: TRBV7-9
cdr3_aa: ASSTRGPGEQF

j_call: TRBJ2-7
clone_size: .
d_call: .
v_call: TRBV29-1
cdr3_aa: SVEDNSGVLYEQY

j_call: TRBJ1-5
clone_size: .
d_call: .
v_call: TRBV5-1
cdr3_aa: ASAGLPNQPQH

j_call: TRBJ1-3
clone_size: few
d_call: TRBD1
v_call: TRBV7-8
cdr3_aa: ASSLPDRVWGNTIY

j_call: TRBJ2-3
clone_size: .
d_call: TRBD2
v_call: TRBV2
cdr3_aa: ASSYRGTSGRTGNPDTQY

j_call: TRBJ2-3
clone_size: .
d_call: TRBD1
v_call: TRBV28
cdr3_aa: ASSLGLRGLEDTQY

j_call: TRBJ2-5
clone_size: .
d_call: .
v_call: TRBV5-6
cdr3_aa: ASSLVQPYQETQY

j_call: TRBJ2-7
clone_size: .
d_call: .
v_call: TRBV10-3
cdr3_aa: AILTENYEQY

j_call: TRBJ2-7
clone_size: .
d_call: .
v_call: TRBV19
cdr3_aa: ASRGRGLHEQY

j_call: TRBJ2-1
clone_size: .
d_call: .
v_call: TRBV9
cdr3_aa: ASRSLGDNEQF

j_call: TRBJ1-3
clone_size: few
d_call: .
v_call: TRBV4-3
cdr3_aa: ASSQDLQTDSGNTIY

j_call: TRBJ2-1
clone_size: .
d_call: .
v_call: TRBV28
cdr3_aa: ASSFVSDYNEQF

j_call: TRBJ2-1
clone_size: .
d_call: TRBD2
v_call: TRBV9
cdr3_aa: ASRASGDNEQF

j_call: TRBJ2-7
clone_size: .
d_call: .
v_call: TRBV7-8
cdr3_aa: ASSLRAGYEQY

j_call: TRBJ2-1
clone_size: .
d_call: TRBD2
v_call: TRBV9
cdr3_aa: ASSVAGTSALNEQF

j_call: TRBJ2-6
clone_size: .
d_call: .
v_call: TRBV29-1
cdr3_aa: SVPGGANVLT

j_call: TRBJ1-2
clone_size: .
d_call: TRBD1
v_call: TRBV6-1
cdr3_aa: ASSELDRVDYGYT